This is a list of T cell receptor beta chains from one sample in a study of shared clonotypes between healthy human individuals. The protocol was immunoSEQ multiplex PCR, while the TCRdb copy is restricted to in-frame clones and leaves out a portion. The sample has a few million clones, around 94% seen once. Material: naive CD4+ T cells sorted from blood. These receptors were obtained from a man aged 18 to 29 in good health. The CDR3 runs from the conserved cysteine through the conserved F or W. A D gene is named only where the DNA matches it firmly. Size is stated for part of the rows, as once, few or many counts, or as a class when the clone is expanded.

CASTPINRNRGDYGYTF | TGTGCCAGCACCCCGATAAACAGGAATCGGGGGGACTATGGCTACACCTTC | TRBJ1-2 | - | TRBV11-2 | -
CASSVLTSGRTADTQYF | TGTGCCAGCAGTGTCTTGACTAGCGGGAGAACTGCAGATACGCAGTATTTT | TRBJ2-3 | - | TRBV25-1 | TRBD2
CAWSMSSSGELFF | TGTGCCTGGAGTATGAGCAGTTCCGGGGAGCTGTTTTTT | TRBJ2-2 | - | TRBV30 | -
CASRRQGTKGYGYTF | TGCGCCAGCAGGAGACAGGGGACCAAGGGCTATGGCTACACCTTC | TRBJ1-2 | - | TRBV10-2 | TRBD1
CASSLSGNANTEAFF | TGCGCCAGCAGCTTGTCAGGCAACGCGAACACTGAAGCTTTCTTT | TRBJ1-1 | once | TRBV5-1 | -
CASSMFGQSYGEQYF | TGTGCCAGTAGTATGTTCGGTCAATCCTACGGGGAGCAGTACTTC | TRBJ2-7 | - | TRBV19 | -
CASSLDLDGSSPLHF | TGTGCCAGCAGCTTAGATCTGGACGGGTCTTCACCCCTCCACTTT | TRBJ1-6 | - | TRBV7-2 | -
CASSDGQSGQETQYF | TGTGCCAGCAGCGACGGACAGTCAGGTCAAGAGACCCAGTACTTC | TRBJ2-5 | - | TRBV11-3 | -
CASTMRGTPNTEAFF | TGTGCCAGCACCATGAGGGGGACCCCGAACACTGAAGCTTTCTTT | TRBJ1-1 | - | TRBV2 | -
CASRSPGLGNEQFF | TGTGCCAGCAGATCACCAGGGTTGGGGAATGAGCAGTTCTTC | TRBJ2-1 | - | TRBV2 | -
CASSPDKHEQYF | TGTGCCAGCTCCCCGGATAAACACGAGCAGTACTTC | TRBJ2-7 | - | TRBV2 | -
CASSPPQGVSQPQHF | TGTGCCAGCAGTCCCCCACAGGGTGTAAGTCAGCCCCAGCATTTT | TRBJ1-5 | - | TRBV28 | -
CASSLVGGSGRTYNEQFF | TGTGCCAGCAGCTTAGTAGGGGGTAGCGGACGAACCTACAATGAGCAGTTCTTC | TRBJ2-1 | once | TRBV7-2 | -
CASSPGQGSYEQYF | TGTGCCAGCTCACCGGGACAGGGGTCCTACGAGCAGTACTTC | TRBJ2-7 | - | TRBV18 | TRBD1
CAWSPDSEAFF | TGTGCCTGGAGTCCAGATTCTGAAGCTTTCTTT | TRBJ1-1 | - | TRBV30 | -
CASSERPGSYEQYF | TGCGCCAGCAGTGAGCGGCCGGGCTCCTACGAGCAGTACTTC | TRBJ2-7 | - | TRBV10-1 | -
CASSESVADPTYEQYF | TGCGCCAGCAGTGAGTCGGTTGCCGACCCCACCTACGAGCAGTACTTC | TRBJ2-7 | - | TRBV10-1 | -
CASSSEGARGDYGYTF | TGTGCCAGTAGTAGTGAGGGGGCAAGAGGGGACTATGGCTACACCTTC | TRBJ1-2 | - | TRBV19 | TRBD1
CASSSPTGNTEAFF | TGCGCCAGCAGCAGTCCGACAGGGAACACTGAAGCTTTCTTT | TRBJ1-1 | - | TRBV5-1 | -
CASSLTGHYGYTF | TGTGCCAGCAGCCTAACAGGTCACTATGGCTACACCTTC | TRBJ1-2 | - | TRBV7-3 | -
CASSPRLLSTDTQYF | TGTGCCAGCAGCCCTAGACTACTTAGCACAGATACGCAGTATTTT | TRBJ2-3 | - | TRBV27 | -
CAIANSTSTDTQYF | TGTGCCATTGCAAATTCCACTTCCACAGATACGCAGTATTTT | TRBJ2-3 | - | TRBV10-3 | -
CASSSTGQPTNEKLFF | TGCGCCAGCAGCTCTACGGGACAACCAACTAATGAAAAACTGTTTTTT | TRBJ1-4 | - | TRBV5-1 | -
CASSAEPWTGRDNEQFF | TGTGCCAGCAGTGCTGAGCCTTGGACAGGAAGGGACAATGAGCAGTTCTTC | TRBJ2-1 | - | TRBV6-1 | TRBD1
CASSEAGLGADTQYF | TGCGCCAGCAGTGAGGCTGGACTAGGGGCAGATACGCAGTATTTT | TRBJ2-3 | - | TRBV10-1 | TRBD2
CASSLGASTDTQYF | TGTGCCAGCAGCTTGGGTGCCTCCACAGATACGCAGTATTTT | TRBJ2-3 | - | TRBV11-3 | -
CASGGSGNQETQYF | TGTGCCAGCGGGGGTAGCGGGAACCAAGAGACCCAGTACTTC | TRBJ2-5 | - | TRBV6-6 | TRBD2
CASSPRQGNSPLHF | TGTGCCAGTAGTCCAAGACAGGGTAATTCACCCCTCCACTTT | TRBJ1-6 | - | TRBV19 | TRBD1
CASSRITGQGYEQYF | TGTGCCAGCAGCCGGATCACGGGACAGGGGTACGAGCAGTACTTC | TRBJ2-7 | - | TRBV7-9 | TRBD1
CASSPRNAGPNTEAFF | TGTGCCAGCTCACCACGGAATGCGGGGCCGAACACTGAAGCTTTCTTT | TRBJ1-1 | - | TRBV18 | -
CASSSYLAGTDTQYF | TGTGCCAGCAGCTCCTACCTAGCGGGCACAGATACGCAGTATTTT | TRBJ2-3 | - | TRBV9 | TRBD2
CASSQVGPLGISTEAFF | TGCGCCAGCAGCCAAGTTGGTCCCTTGGGGATCAGCACTGAAGCTTTCTTT | TRBJ1-1 | - | TRBV4-3 | -
CASSPILAGGVTQYF | TGTGCCAGCTCACCGATACTAGCGGGAGGGGTGACCCAGTACTTC | TRBJ2-5 | - | TRBV18 | TRBD2
CASRTVPYNSPLHF | TGTGCCAGCAGGACAGTCCCCTATAATTCACCCCTCCACTTT | TRBJ1-6 | once | TRBV6-1 | -
CASRGQGVAGELFF | TGTGCCAGCAGAGGACAGGGGGTGGCCGGGGAGCTGTTTTTT | TRBJ2-2 | - | TRBV2 | TRBD1
CASRVTGTTSGELFF | TGCGCCAGCAGGGTGACCGGGACTACCTCCGGGGAGCTGTTTTTT | TRBJ2-2 | - | TRBV5-1 | TRBD2
CASSLGSGAGRSTDTQYF | TGCGCCAGCAGCTTGGGGTCCGGGGCAGGCCGATCCACAGATACGCAGTATTTT | TRBJ2-3 | - | TRBV5-1 | -
CASSLAGLAAYEQYF | TGTGCCAGCAGCTTAGCGGGACTAGCGGCCTACGAGCAGTACTTC | TRBJ2-7 | few | TRBV7-2 | TRBD2
CASSLGSENYGYTF | TGTGCCAGCAGCTTAGGATCAGAGAACTATGGCTACACCTTC | TRBJ1-2 | - | TRBV11-2 | -
CASSLGDNFYNEQFF | TGCGCCAGCAGCTTGGGGGACAACTTTTACAATGAGCAGTTCTTC | TRBJ2-1 | - | TRBV5-1 | -
CAISGGLAAYEQYF | TGTGCCATCAGTGGGGGACTAGCGGCCTACGAGCAGTACTTC | TRBJ2-7 | - | TRBV10-3 | TRBD2
CASSSSRGPNTEAFF | TGTGCCAGCTCGTCGTCCAGGGGGCCGAACACTGAAGCTTTCTTT | TRBJ1-1 | - | TRBV18 | TRBD1
CASSPRTGGRETQYF | TGTGCCAGCAGCCCGAGGACAGGGGGCCGGGAGACCCAGTACTTC | TRBJ2-5 | - | TRBV5-6 | TRBD1
CASSLESPSGRFVAVEQYF | TGCGCCAGCAGCTTGGAGTCGCCTAGCGGGAGGTTTGTTGCGGTCGAGCAGTACTTC | TRBJ2-7 | - | TRBV5-1 | TRBD2
CAWSPSSGKDTQYF | TGTGCCTGGAGCCCGTCTAGCGGGAAGGATACGCAGTATTTT | TRBJ2-3 | - | TRBV30 | TRBD2
CASSPPRLAGTETQYF | TGTGCCAGCAGTCCCCCCCGGCTAGCGGGGACAGAGACCCAGTACTTC | TRBJ2-5 | - | TRBV27 | TRBD2
CASSPGYEQYF | TGTGCCAGCAGTCCAGGGTACGAGCAGTACTTC | TRBJ2-7 | - | TRBV28 | -
CASSSSLGKEETQYF | TGTGCCAGCAGCTCCTCCCTGGGGAAGGAAGAGACCCAGTACTTC | TRBJ2-5 | - | TRBV11-2 | -
CASSFGLNYGYTF | TGTGCCAGCAGTTTTGGCCTTAACTATGGCTACACCTTC | TRBJ1-2 | - | TRBV6-5 | -
CASSTPGQAYEQYF | TGTGCCAGCAGTACGCCGGGACAGGCCTACGAGCAGTACTTC | TRBJ2-7 | - | TRBV6-5 | TRBD1
CASSESTGSGRYF | TGCGCCAGCAGTGAGTCGACGGGGTCAGGGCGTTACTTC | TRBJ2-7 | - | TRBV10-1 | -
CASRGTGYEQYF | TGTGCCAGCAGGGGGACAGGCTACGAGCAGTACTTC | TRBJ2-7 | - | TRBV6-6 | TRBD1
CASSSLGVGLVSYEQYF | TGTGCCAGCAGTTCCCTCGGGGTGGGTTTAGTGTCCTACGAGCAGTACTTC | TRBJ2-7 | - | TRBV27 | -